Given below is one T cell receptor beta chain in context. No antigen is known for it. Preparation of TRB cDNA libraries relied on 5' RACE carrying UMI labels. No DNA is given; TCRdb re-called the 5' RACE reads and lists each CDR3 protein once. The repertoire table contains about 40,000 distinct CDR3 sequences. This entry is derived from a study of CXCR3-negative and CXCR3-positive naive CD8 T cells. Whole-study context: The total count of TRB reads reached approximately 150 million, and each library contributed about 1.5 +/- 0.3 million. Regarding the study as a whole: Whereas both naive subsets had comparably high diversity, memory CD8+ cells had much lower diversity. Whereas memory cells differed, naive CXCR3-negative and CXCR3-positive cells shared similar TRBV-TRBJ usage. Upon cryopreservation, CXCR3 expression partially decreased, and most assays used fresh PBMCs.

Looked up from germline, CDR1 is SGDLS and CDR2 is YYNGEE. This CDR3 is 15 amino acids long. The gene calls are TRBV9 and TRBJ2-1; TCRdb returns TRBD1, unconfirmable since there is no DNA. This clonotype was obtained from a human donor in good health. Some clones in this sample may be carry-over from other donors' samples. The sequenced sample consisted of memory CD8+ T cells from blood. The CDR3: CASSARMGQNNEQFF.